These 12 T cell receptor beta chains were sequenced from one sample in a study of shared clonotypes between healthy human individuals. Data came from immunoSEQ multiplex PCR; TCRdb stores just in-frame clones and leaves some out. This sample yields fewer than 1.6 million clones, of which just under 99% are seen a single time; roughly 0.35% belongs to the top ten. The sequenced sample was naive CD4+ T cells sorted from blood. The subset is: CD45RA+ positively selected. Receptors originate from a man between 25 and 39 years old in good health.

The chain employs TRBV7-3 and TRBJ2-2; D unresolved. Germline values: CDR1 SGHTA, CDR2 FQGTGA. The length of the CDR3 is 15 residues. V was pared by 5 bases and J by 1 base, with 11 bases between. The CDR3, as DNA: TGTGCCAGCAGCCCACACCGAAAGAACACCGGGGAGCTGTTTTTT. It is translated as CASSPHRKNTGELFF.

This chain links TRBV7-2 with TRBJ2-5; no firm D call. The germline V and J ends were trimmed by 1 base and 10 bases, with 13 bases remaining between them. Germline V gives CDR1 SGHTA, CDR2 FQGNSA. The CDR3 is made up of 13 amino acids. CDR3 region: CASSLGDHLLQYF. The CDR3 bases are TGTGCCAGCAGCTTAGGTGACCATTTACTCCAGTACTTC. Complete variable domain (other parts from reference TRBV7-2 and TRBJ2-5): GAGVSQSPSNKVTEKGKDVELRCDPISGHTALYWYRQSLGQGLEFLIYFQGNSAPDKSGLPSDRFSAERTGGSVSTLTIQRTQQEDSAVYLCASSLGDHLLQYFGPGTRLLVL.

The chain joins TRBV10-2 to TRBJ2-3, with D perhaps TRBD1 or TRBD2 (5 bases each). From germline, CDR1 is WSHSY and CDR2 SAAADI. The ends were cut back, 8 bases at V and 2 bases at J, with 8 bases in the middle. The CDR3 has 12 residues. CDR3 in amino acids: CASWDATDTQYF. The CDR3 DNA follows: TGCGCCAGCTGGGACGCCACAGATACGCAGTATTTT.

CDR3 sequence: CASSFRTSGRDEQFF. The CDR3 DNA sequence: TGTGCCAGCAGCTTCAGGACTAGCGGGAGGGATGAGCAGTTCTTC. V is TRBV9 and J is TRBJ2-1; TRBD2 matches 15 bases. Trimming took 4 bases from V and 8 from J; bases not matched to a gene: 4. The CDR3 runs 15 residues. In germline, CDR1 is SGDLS, CDR2 YYNGEE.

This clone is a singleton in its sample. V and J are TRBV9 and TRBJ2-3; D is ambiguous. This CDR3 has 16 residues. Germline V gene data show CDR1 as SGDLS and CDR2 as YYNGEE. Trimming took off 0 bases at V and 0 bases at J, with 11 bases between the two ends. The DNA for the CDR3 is TGTGCCAGCAGCGTAGTATCGGACGCTAGCACAGATACGCAGTATTTT. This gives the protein CASSVVSDASTDTQYF.

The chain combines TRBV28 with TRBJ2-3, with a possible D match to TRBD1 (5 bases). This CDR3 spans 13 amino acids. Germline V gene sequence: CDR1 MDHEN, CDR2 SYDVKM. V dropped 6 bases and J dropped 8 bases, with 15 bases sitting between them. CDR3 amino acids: CASRDTGEFTQYF. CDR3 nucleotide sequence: TGTGCCAGCAGGGACACAGGAGAGTTTACGCAGTATTTT.

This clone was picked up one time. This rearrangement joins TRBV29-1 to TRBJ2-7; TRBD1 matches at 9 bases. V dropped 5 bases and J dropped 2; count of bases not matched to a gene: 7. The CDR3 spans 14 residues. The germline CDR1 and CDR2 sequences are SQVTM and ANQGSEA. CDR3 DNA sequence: TGCAGCGTTCCCGGGGGGACAGGGACCTACGAGCAGTACTTC. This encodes CSVPGGTGTYEQYF.

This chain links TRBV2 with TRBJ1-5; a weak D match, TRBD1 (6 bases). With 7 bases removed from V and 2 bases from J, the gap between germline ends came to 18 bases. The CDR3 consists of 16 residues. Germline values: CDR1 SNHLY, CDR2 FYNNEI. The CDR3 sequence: CASTPLGGRRNQPQHF. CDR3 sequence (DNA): TGTGCCAGCACCCCTTTGGGGGGCAGGCGCAATCAGCCCCAGCATTTT.

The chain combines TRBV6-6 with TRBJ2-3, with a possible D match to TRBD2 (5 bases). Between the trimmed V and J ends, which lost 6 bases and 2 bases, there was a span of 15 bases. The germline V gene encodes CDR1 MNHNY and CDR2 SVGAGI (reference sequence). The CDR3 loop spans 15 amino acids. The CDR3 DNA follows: TGTGCCAGCAGCATGCTAGGGAGTAACACAGATACGCAGTATTTT. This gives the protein CASSMLGSNTDTQYF.

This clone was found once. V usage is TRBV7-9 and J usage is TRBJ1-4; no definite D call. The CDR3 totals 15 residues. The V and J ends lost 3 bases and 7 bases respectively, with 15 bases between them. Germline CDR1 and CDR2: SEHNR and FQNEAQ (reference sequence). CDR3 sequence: CASSFGGLKGEKLFF. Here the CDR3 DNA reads TGTGCCAGCAGCTTCGGTGGCTTAAAGGGTGAAAAACTGTTTTTT. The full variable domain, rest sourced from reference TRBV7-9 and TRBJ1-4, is DTGVSQNPRHKITKRGQNVTFRCDPISEHNRLYWYRQTLGQGPEFLTYFQNEAQLEKSRLLSDRFSAERPKGSFSTLEIQRTEQGDSAMYLCASSFGGLKGEKLFFGSGTQLSVL.

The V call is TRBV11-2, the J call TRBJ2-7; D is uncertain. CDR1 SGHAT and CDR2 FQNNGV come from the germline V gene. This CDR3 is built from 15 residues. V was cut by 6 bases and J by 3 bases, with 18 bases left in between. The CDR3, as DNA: TGTGCCAGCAGGTCCTTGTCCAGAAATGTCTACGAGCAGTACTTC. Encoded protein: CASRSLSRNVYEQYF.

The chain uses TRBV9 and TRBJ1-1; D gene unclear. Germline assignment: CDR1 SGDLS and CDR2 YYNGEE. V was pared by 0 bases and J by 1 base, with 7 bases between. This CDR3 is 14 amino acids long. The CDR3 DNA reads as TGTGCCAGCAGCGTAGCTACGAGGAACACTGAAGCTTTCTTT. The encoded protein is CASSVATRNTEAFF. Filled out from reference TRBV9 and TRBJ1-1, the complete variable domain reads DSGVTQTPKHLITATGQRVTLRCSPRSGDLSVYWYQQSLDQGLQFLIQYYNGEERAKGNILERFSAQQFPDLHSELNLSSLELGDSALYFCASSVATRNTEAFFGQGTRLTVV.